The 22 T cell receptor beta chains in this list originate from one sample, sequenced in a study of read filtering for tumor transcriptome and immune sequencing. The library was built from about 400 ng RNA with molecular barcoded adaptors for alpha/delta and beta/gamma chains. TCRdb recomputed calls from the reads with MiXCR, one row per CDR3 protein. The data contain around 26,000 distinct CDR3 sequences, roughly 14% of them singletons. The sequencing sample was made of a population of CD138-negative cells sorted from bone marrow. Receptors originate from a donor at least 40 years old with multiple myeloma.

This clonotype appeared many times. This chain uses TRBV7-9 with TRBJ1-1, with 9 nucleotides matching TRBD1. Germline V gene lookup returns CDR1 SEHNR and CDR2 FQNEAQ (reference sequence). J lost 6 bases, V lost 5 bases, and 1 base had no gene match. This CDR3 is built from 12 residues. CDR3 protein: CASSRQGAEAFF. The CDR3 DNA is TGTGCCAGCAGCCGACAGGGGGCTGAAGCTTTCTTT.

This clonotype was seen only a few times. The chain combines TRBV11-2 with TRBJ2-7; the D gene is possibly TRBD1 (5 bases). V was pared by 8 bases and J by 5 bases, with 19 bases between. From germline, CDR1 is SGHAT and CDR2 FQNNGV. CDR3 length: 14 amino acids. In DNA, the CDR3 is TGTGCCAGCTCCCCCTCTGGGGCAGGACACGAGCAGTACTTC. Its protein is CASSPSGAGHEQYF.

There are many counts of this clonotype. The DNA of the CDR3 is TGCAGTGCTAGAGATATACAGGGAGGTATGAGGAGTGATCAGCCCCAGCATTTT. Protein product: CSARDIQGGMRSDQPQHF. V gene TRBV20-1 combines with J gene TRBJ1-5; D is possibly TRBD1 (6 bases). The CDR3 has 18 residues. Trimming left V 0 bases short and J 5 bases short, with 23 bases between. CDR1 and CDR2 from the germline V gene are DFQATT and SNEGSKA (reference sequence).

Many counts were recorded for this clonotype. This chain joins TRBV4-2 and TRBJ2-3; TRBD2 matches at 13 bases. CDR3 length: 16 residues. Germline V gene data show CDR1 as LGHNA and CDR2 as YNFKEQ. V trimming: 4 bases; J trimming: 6 bases; junction bases outside the gene matches: 7. The CDR3 sequence is CASSLELAGGGDTQYF. The CDR3 nucleotides are TGTGCCAGCAGCCTGGAACTAGCGGGAGGGGGGGATACGCAGTATTTT.

This clonotype appeared many times. The CDR3 sequence: CSAGLPSGREEQYF. CDR3 coding DNA: TGCAGTGCCGGATTACCTAGCGGGAGGGAAGAGCAGTACTTC. The chain joins TRBV20-1 to TRBJ2-7; 12 nucleotides agree with TRBD2. The germline gives CDR1 DFQATT, CDR2 SNEGSKA (reference sequence). Unmatched junction bases numbered 10, after V lost 6 bases and J lost 7 bases. This CDR3 region has 14 residues.

Ten or more counts support this clonotype. The chain links TRBV7-9 to TRBJ1-1; D unclear. Germline CDR1 and CDR2: SEHNR and FQNEAQ (reference sequence). Trimming stripped 6 bases from V and 2 bases from J, with 13 bases between. The CDR3 extends over 14 amino acids. DNA of the CDR3: TGTGCCAGCAGGGAGGGCAGTCCTAACACTGAAGCTTTCTTT. It encodes CASREGSPNTEAFF.

This clonotype occurred many times. The CDR3 loop is CASSLTGSSYGYTF. In DNA form, the CDR3 reads TGTGCCAGCAGCTTAACCGGGTCCTCCTATGGCTACACCTTC. The chain uses TRBV7-8 and TRBJ1-2; D gene ambiguous. The CDR3 runs to 14 residues. V was shortened by 2 bases and J by 4 bases, with 11 bases between the two germline ends. Germline CDR1 is SGHVS and CDR2 is FQNEAQ. Full variable domain (rest looked up from reference TRBV7-8 and TRBJ1-2): GAGVSQSPRYKVAKRGQDVALRCDPISGHVSLFWYQQALGQGPEFLTYFQNEAQLDKSGLPSDRFFAERPEGSVSTLKIQRTQQEDSAVYLCASSLTGSSYGYTFGSGTRLTVV.

This clonotype came up many times. This chain joins TRBV6-5 and TRBJ2-1; D uncertain. The CDR3 is 11 residues long. Germline V gives CDR1 MNHEY, CDR2 SVGAGI. Trimming left V 2 bases short and J 13 bases short, with 9 bases between. The CDR3 loop reads CASSYDRSQFF. The CDR3 DNA is TGTGCCAGCAGTTACGATAGATCCCAGTTCTTC.

This clonotype was seen a handful of times. A clone one base away is much larger, so this may be a read error. V usage is TRBV5-6 and J usage is TRBJ1-1; D ambiguous. This CDR3 has 16 amino acids. CDR1 and CDR2 from the germline V gene are SGHDT and YYEEEE. This CDR3 reads CSSSLSPTFMNTEAFF. The DNA of the CDR3 is TGTTCCAGCAGCTTGTCCCCTACCTTTATGAACACTGAAGCTTTCTTT. Combining the CDR3 with reference TRBV5-6 and TRBJ1-1 gives the whole variable domain DAGVTQSPTHLIKTRGQQVTLRCSPKSGHDTVSWYQQALGQGPQFIFQYYEEEERQRGNFPDRFSGHQFPNYSSELNVNALLLGDSALYLCSSSLSPTFMNTEAFFGQGTRLTVV.

The chain couples TRBV28 to TRBJ1-4, with a possible D match to TRBD1 (5 bases). Trimming stripped 5 bases from V and 10 bases from J, with 20 bases between. Germline V gene sequence: CDR1 MDHEN, CDR2 SYDVKM. The CDR3 runs to 15 residues. DNA for the CDR3: TGTGCCAGCAGTCCCGCCGGTGGGGGTGAGGCAAAACTGTTTTTT. Protein: CASSPAGGGEAKLFF.

This clonotype was observed many times. The rearrangement links TRBV5-1 to TRBJ2-5, with D maybe TRBD1 (6 bases). With 0 bases removed from V and 0 bases from J, the gap between germline ends came to 15 bases. Germline V gives CDR1 SGHRS, CDR2 YFSETQ. There are 17 residues in the CDR3. The CDR3 protein is CASSLGVGTPNQETQYF. The CDR3 DNA sequence: TGCGCCAGCAGCTTGGGCGTCGGGACACCAAACCAAGAGACCCAGTACTTC.

The chain combines TRBV4-1 with TRBJ2-5; the match to TRBD2 covers 8 bases. V lost 1 base, J lost 4 bases, and 8 bases stayed unmatched. This CDR3 has 16 amino acids. Germline CDR1 MGHRA, CDR2 YSYEKL. In nucleotides, the CDR3 is TGCGCCAGCAGCCAAGTACAAGCGGGAGAGGCAGAGACCCAGTACTTC. This translates into CASSQVQAGEAETQYF.

This clonotype was picked up many times. V is TRBV29-1 and J is TRBJ2-7; 11 nucleotides align to TRBD2. Germline CDR1 and CDR2: SQVTM and ANQGSEA. The CDR3 is made up of 13 amino acids. After removal of 6 bases from V and 5 bases from J, the junction contained 6 bases not matched to a gene. The CDR3 loop reads CSVLAGGVDEQYF. The CDR3, as DNA: TGCAGCGTCCTAGCGGGAGGTGTCGACGAGCAGTACTTC.

This clonotype occurred many times. The chain uses TRBV6-5 and TRBJ2-7; D might be TRBD2 (6 bases). Germline lookup yields CDR1 MNHEY and CDR2 SVGAGI. The CDR3 consists of 14 residues. V lost 2 bases and J 2 bases, leaving 10 bases between the germline ends. CDR3 in DNA: TGTGCCAGCAGTTACGGGGAGGACACCTACGAGCAGTACTTC. It is translated as CASSYGEDTYEQYF.

The sample holds a few counts of this clonotype. A clone one base away is much larger, so this may be a read error. This chain uses TRBV5-1 with TRBJ2-5, with D possibly matching TRBD2 (5 bases). Germline loops: CDR1 SGHRS, CDR2 YFSETQ. V was pared by 0 bases and J by 5 bases, with 11 bases between. CDR3 length: 14 residues. DNA for the CDR3: TGCGCCAGCAGCTTGGGCGGAGGCGGGGAGACCCAGTACTTC. Translating gives CASSLGGGGETQYF.

This clonotype was seen ten or more times. J is TRBJ2-2 and V is TRBV20-1; tentative D call: TRBD1 (6 bases). The CDR3 loop spans 14 amino acids. CDR1 and CDR2 (germline): DFQATT, SNEGSKA (reference sequence). Trimming took 2 bases from V and 4 from J, leaving 11 bases between them. The CDR3 DNA sequence: TGCAGTGCTAGACAGGGGTCGGGCACCGGGGAGCTGTTTTTT. Translated, it gives CSARQGSGTGELFF.

This clonotype was picked up many times. V and J are TRBV28 and TRBJ2-3; 8 nucleotides agree with TRBD1. CDR1 MDHEN and CDR2 SYDVKM come from the germline V gene. The junction had 5 bases not matched to a gene; V was cut back by 8 bases and J by 1 base. There are 14 residues in the CDR3. CDR3 bases: TGTGCCAGCGAACCGGGACAGGGCACAGATACGCAGTATTTT. This gives the protein CASEPGQGTDTQYF.

This chain joins TRBV28 and TRBJ2-7; 11 positions match TRBD2. Trimming at V came to 2 bases and at J to 1 base, leaving 4 bases not matched to a gene. Germline V CDR1 and CDR2: MDHEN, SYDVKM. The CDR3 runs 16 residues. The CDR3 nucleotides are TGTGCCAGCAGTTTACAGGGGACTAGCGGATCCTACGAGCAGTACTTC. Its protein product is CASSLQGTSGSYEQYF.

Points on this clonotype: A read error likely explains this, since a far larger clone differs by one base. V gene TRBV7-2 combines with J gene TRBJ2-7; D remains ambiguous. The CDR3 is made up of 13 amino acids. Germline CDR1 and CDR2: SGHTA and FQGNSA. V lost 0 bases to trimming and J lost 7 bases, with 10 bases between them. The CDR3: CASSLANPREQYF. Here the CDR3 DNA reads TGTGCCAGCAGCTTAGCAAACCCGAGGGAGCAGTACTTC. Full variable domain (missing parts from reference TRBV7-2 and TRBJ2-7): GAGVSQSPSNKVTEKGKDVELRCDPISGHTALYWYRQSLGQGLEFLIYFQGNSAPDKSGLPSDRFSAERTGGSVSTLTIQRTQQEDSAVYLCASSLANPREQYFGPGTRLTVT.

At least ten counts were recorded for this clonotype. The V and J genes are TRBV29-1 and TRBJ1-4; tentatively, D is TRBD1 (5 bases). Germline CDR1 reads SQVTM; CDR2 reads ANQGSEA. CDR3 length: 15 amino acids. Trimming left V 0 bases short and J 12 bases short, with 20 bases between. The CDR3 loop reads CSVEDLEGPQRELFF. CDR3 coding DNA: TGCAGCGTTGAAGATCTTGAGGGACCTCAAAGGGAACTGTTTTTT.

This clonotype showed up many times. The chain employs TRBV27 and TRBJ2-7; 14 bases are shared with TRBD2. Germline lookup yields CDR1 MNHEY and CDR2 SMNVEV (reference sequence). J gave up 6 bases and V 6 bases, and 10 bases lay outside the gene matches. The CDR3 loop spans 16 amino acids. This CDR3 is CASSQKTGLAGAEQYF. The CDR3 coding sequence is TGTGCCAGCAGCCAGAAGACGGGACTAGCGGGAGCCGAGCAGTACTTC.

At least ten counts were recorded for this clonotype. The chain carries TRBV30 and TRBJ1-5; a possible D gene is TRBD1 (6 bases). The CDR3 is made up of 13 amino acids. Trimming removed 2 bases at V and 4 bases at J, with 9 bases between. Germline lookup yields CDR1 GTSNPN and CDR2 SVGIG (reference sequence). DNA for the CDR3: TGTGCCTGGAGTTCCCAGGGGAATCAGCCCCAGCATTTT. Protein product: CAWSSQGNQPQHF.